Following are 27 T cell receptor beta chains from one sample sequenced in a study of vaccination and CD4 T cells after COVID-19. Cultured CD4+ T-cell DNA underwent Oncomine TCR Beta short-read sequencing. TCRdb itself ran the PCR reads through MiXCR, one entry per CDR3 protein. The repertoire holds about 13,000 distinct CDR3 sequences, with around 43% as singletons. Treatment noted: roughly nine-day PBMC culture with coronavirus spike peptide pools or control peptides (ViraFEST assay). No cognate antigen is known for these TCRs. Specimen: CD4+ T cells from blood, cultured in vitro. Receptors were obtained from a human donor who had recovered from COVID-19.

This rearrangement joins TRBV7-8 to TRBJ1-5; D gene uncertain. The CDR3 is made up of 14 amino acids. V was clipped by 1 base and J by 7 bases, with 11 bases between them. Germline V CDR1 and CDR2: SGHVS, FQNEAQ. The CDR3 loop is CASSLEVFGQPQHF. Here the CDR3 DNA reads TGTGCCAGCAGCTTAGAGGTTTTTGGGCAGCCCCAGCATTTT.

This clonotype was counted a few times. CDR3 sequence reads: CSARTQDQRPGDYGYTF. Here the CDR3 DNA reads TGCAGTGCTAGGACGCAGGACCAGAGACCCGGGGACTATGGCTACACCTTC. This sequence joins TRBV20-1 and TRBJ1-2; D is ambiguous. The CDR3 runs to 17 residues. Germline V gene lookup returns CDR1 DFQATT and CDR2 SNEGSKA (reference sequence). With 3 bases removed from V and 3 bases from J, the gap between germline ends came to 23 bases.

This chain connects TRBV18 to TRBJ2-7; 7 positions match TRBD2. This CDR3 has 15 amino acids. Per germline, CDR1 KGHSH and CDR2 LQKENI. The junction had 13 bases not matched to a gene; V was cut back by 5 bases and J by 6 bases. CDR3 sequence (DNA): TGTGCCAGCTCATCCACGACCGGGACTACGGGCGAGCAGTACTTC. The encoded protein is CASSSTTGTTGEQYF.

The gene calls are TRBV11-2 and TRBJ2-3; D not certain. Germline V gene lookup returns CDR1 SGHAT and CDR2 FQNNGV. V lost 3 bases to trimming and J lost 6 bases, with 7 bases between them. This CDR3 contains 12 residues. Here the CDR3 reads CASSFSSDTQYF. CDR3 nucleotides: TGTGCCAGCAGCTTCTCGTCGGATACGCAGTATTTT.

J is TRBJ2-3 and V is TRBV27; the match to TRBD2 covers 13 bases. The CDR3 totals 10 residues. Germline CDR1 MNHEY, CDR2 SMNVEV (reference sequence). J lost 13 bases, V lost 8 bases, and 0 bases had no gene match. The CDR3 is CASGLAGEYF. DNA of the CDR3: TGTGCCAGCGGACTAGCGGGAGAGTATTTT.

This clonotype has only a few counts. J is TRBJ2-7 and V is TRBV15; D remains ambiguous. This CDR3 is 14 amino acids long. CDR1 LNHNV and CDR2 YYDKDF come from the germline V gene (reference sequence). V was shortened by 0 bases and J by 6 bases, with 12 bases between the two germline ends. The CDR3 nucleotides read TGTGCCACCAGCAGAGATCGGGCGGCCGCCGAGCAGTACTTC. Translation: CATSRDRAAAEQYF. Variable domain in full (rest from reference TRBV15 and TRBJ2-7): DAMVIQNPRYQVTQFGKPVTLSCSQTLNHNVMYWYQQKSSQAPKLLFHYYDKDFNNEADTPDNFQSRRPNTSFCFLDIRSPGLGDTAMYLCATSRDRAAAEQYFGPGTRLTVT.

This clonotype was counted a single time. J is TRBJ1-1 and V is TRBV27; D gene ambiguous. The CDR3 has 13 residues. The germline V and J ends were trimmed by 4 bases and 5 bases, with 11 bases remaining between them. Germline-derived CDR1 and CDR2 are MNHEY and SMNVEV (reference sequence). CDR3 coding DNA: TGTGCCAGCAGTTCGGATGTAGGTACTGAAGCTTTCTTT. Translation: CASSSDVGTEAFF.

The genes are TRBV19 and TRBJ1-5; 8 bases fit TRBD1. Germline CDR1 is LNHDA and CDR2 is SQIVND (reference sequence). The CDR3 has 13 amino acids. V was clipped by 5 bases and J by 11 bases; unmatched bases: 8. Here the CDR3 reads CASSEVVGQAQHF. The CDR3 DNA follows: TGTGCCAGTAGTGAAGTGGTGGGACAGGCCCAGCATTTT.

V is TRBV7-2 and J is TRBJ2-5; D unresolved. CDR3 length: 15 residues. Trimming removed 1 base at V and 1 base at J, with 10 bases between. Germline lookup yields CDR1 SGHTA and CDR2 FQGNSA. This CDR3 is CASSLGDPGQETQYF. CDR3 coding DNA: TGTGCCAGCAGCTTAGGTGACCCGGGCCAAGAGACCCAGTACTTC.

The table lists this clonotype with a count of one. The genes are TRBV7-8 and TRBJ1-5; tentative D call: TRBD1 (5 bases). The CDR3 runs to 18 residues. V was trimmed by 2 bases and J by 1 base, leaving 18 bases between them. Germline CDR1 reads SGHVS; CDR2 reads FQNEAQ. The CDR3 protein is CASSLRTQGMASNQPQHF. CDR3 bases: TGTGCCAGCAGCTTACGGACGCAGGGAATGGCCAGCAATCAGCCCCAGCATTTT.

There are a few counts of this clonotype. This rearrangement joins TRBV7-2 to TRBJ1-3, with D possibly TRBD1 on 5 matching bases. Deletions cut 5 bases from V and 0 bases from J, with 14 bases between. This CDR3 has 16 amino acids. Germline V gives CDR1 SGHTA, CDR2 FQGNSA. For the CDR3, the DNA is TGTGCCAGCAGCAAATACCCAGGGATCTCTGGAAACACCATATATTTT. It translates to CASSKYPGISGNTIYF.

The table lists this clonotype with a count of one. The CDR3, as DNA: TGCGCCAGCAGCCAACTAGCGGGGGCGGCGGATACGCAGTATTTT. Its protein is CASSQLAGAADTQYF. The chain couples TRBV4-3 to TRBJ2-3; 10 positions match TRBD2. The CDR3 loop spans 15 amino acids. Unmatched junction bases numbered 5, after V lost 2 bases and J lost 6 bases. The germline CDR1 and CDR2 sequences are LGHNA and YSLEER.

This clonotype has a handful of counts. The junction and the germline gene differ at one end; a read error may be behind it. The genes are TRBV12-3 or TRBV12-4 and TRBJ1-2, with a tentative D call TRBD1 (6 bases). The CDR3 covers 11 residues. The DNA of the CDR3 is TGTGCCAGCAGTTTAGCGAACAGGGCCGTCTTC. Its protein product is CASSLANRAVF.

This clonotype was counted between two and nine times. The CDR3 region has the DNA TGTGCCAGCAGCAAATCGACAGGGGATAACTATGGCTACACCTTC. Translating it yields CASSKSTGDNYGYTF. This chain links TRBV11-2 with TRBJ1-2, with TRBD1 matching 8 bases. J lost 1 base, V lost 5 bases, and 6 bases had no gene match. Germline CDR1 reads SGHAT; CDR2 reads FQNNGV. The CDR3 has 15 amino acids.

This clonotype was counted between two and nine times. The chain carries TRBV20-1 and TRBJ2-7, with 10 bases identical to TRBD1. This CDR3 region has 14 residues. J lost 2 bases, V lost 6 bases, and 7 bases had no gene match. Per germline, CDR1 DFQATT and CDR2 SNEGSKA (reference sequence). In DNA, the CDR3 is TGCAGTGCCACCTGGGGACAGGGGACCTACGAGCAGTACTTC. This gives the protein CSATWGQGTYEQYF.

The chain links TRBV7-9 to TRBJ2-3; D uncertain. The V gene lost 5 bases and the J gene lost 7 bases, with 7 bases spanning the gap. Germline lookup yields CDR1 SEHNR and CDR2 FQNEAQ (reference sequence). The CDR3 covers 11 residues. CDR3 sequence (DNA): TGTGCCAGCAGCGCACCAAATACGCAGTATTTT. This translates into CASSAPNTQYF. Supplemented by reference TRBV7-9 and TRBJ2-3, the full variable domain reads DTGVSQNPRHKITKRGQNVTFRCDPISEHNRLYWYRQTLGQGPEFLTYFQNEAQLEKSRLLSDRFSAERPKGSFSTLEIQRTEQGDSAMYLCASSAPNTQYFGPGTRLTVL.

Here the CDR3 reads CASSPLQGATDEQFF. For the CDR3, the DNA is TGTGCCAGCTCACCACTTCAGGGGGCGACGGATGAGCAGTTCTTC. The chain couples TRBV18 to TRBJ2-1; 8 positions match TRBD1. The V gene end was trimmed by 1 base and the J gene end by 8 bases; junction bases not matched to a gene: 7. The germline V gene has CDR1 KGHSH and CDR2 LQKENI. CDR3 length equals 15 residues.

The chain employs TRBV12-3 or TRBV12-4 and TRBJ2-1; 7 nucleotides line up with TRBD2. The V and J ends lost 3 bases and 5 bases, in that order; junction bases with no gene match: 13. This CDR3 has 17 residues. CDR3 nucleotide sequence: TGTGCCAGCAGTTTTCGGGGCCGACTAGCCCTTAACAATGAGCAGTTCTTC. Amino acid sequence: CASSFRGRLALNNEQFF.

This clonotype was seen more than once but under ten times. The chain employs TRBV15 and TRBJ2-1; possible D gene TRBD2, 5 bases. The CDR3 covers 13 residues. The V gene's germline CDR1 is LNHNV and CDR2 YYDKDF (reference sequence). Trimming left V 1 base short and J 7 bases short, with 8 bases between. The CDR3 is CATSRGTANEQFF. CDR3 in DNA: TGTGCCACCAGCAGAGGGACTGCAAATGAGCAGTTCTTC.

This clonotype has a handful of counts. The chain recombines TRBV12-3 or TRBV12-4 with TRBJ1-1; D is unresolved. V lost 3 bases, J lost 1 base, and 12 bases lay in between. The CDR3 is 15 residues long. CDR3 bases: TGTGCCAGCAGTTTTTGGAAGGGTCAGAACACTGAAGCTTTCTTT. This codes for CASSFWKGQNTEAFF.

V gene TRBV5-6 combines with J gene TRBJ1-2, with 7 bases matching TRBD1. Per germline, CDR1 SGHDT and CDR2 YYEEEE. CDR3 size: 14 residues. V lost 0 bases and J lost 4; bases outside the gene matches: 3. CDR3 in DNA: TGTGCCAGCAGCTTGGGGGACAGTCCCTATGGCTACACCTTC. Translating gives CASSLGDSPYGYTF.

The CDR3 spells CASYGRGGTEAFF. The CDR3 bases are TGTGCCAGTTATGGCAGGGGTGGAACTGAAGCTTTCTTT. The V call is TRBV19, the J call TRBJ1-1, with a weak D call TRBD1 (6 bases). CDR1 is LNHDA and CDR2 is SQIVND in the germline V gene (reference sequence). CDR3 length: 13 amino acids. Trimming took 8 bases from V and 5 from J, leaving 15 bases between them.

V and J are TRBV2 and TRBJ2-7; D may match TRBD1 or TRBD2 (5 bases each). CDR1 and CDR2 (germline): SNHLY, FYNNEI. CDR3 length: 14 amino acids. The V and J ends lost 4 bases and 2 bases respectively, with 12 bases between them. CDR3 residues: CASSGEWGTYEQYF. The CDR3 DNA follows: TGTGCCAGCAGTGGGGAGTGGGGGACCTACGAGCAGTACTTC.

A few counts support this clonotype. This chain connects TRBV5-1 to TRBJ1-2, with 10 positions matching TRBD1. This CDR3 is 14 amino acids long. J was trimmed by 8 bases and V by 4 bases; bases with no gene match: 8. In germline, CDR1 is SGHRS, CDR2 YFSETQ. For the CDR3, the DNA is TGCGCCAGCAGCGGAACCGGGACAGGGGAAGGCTACACCTTC. Translation gives CASSGTGTGEGYTF.

The CDR3 DNA reads TGCAGTGCTAGTCGGGGGGGGCGGTGGGATACGCAGTATTTT. Amino acids: CSASRGGRWDTQYF. V gene TRBV20-1 combines with J gene TRBJ2-3; 8 positions match TRBD2. Per the germline V gene, CDR1 is DFQATT and CDR2 is SNEGSKA (reference sequence). Trimming removed 3 bases from V and 6 bases from J; junction bases left unmatched: 8. The CDR3 length is 14 residues.

The chain has TRBV29-1 and TRBJ1-1; tentative D call: TRBD1 (5 bases). V shed 6 bases and J shed 5 bases, with 19 bases lying between them. The germline gives CDR1 SQVTM, CDR2 ANQGSEA. This CDR3 region has 14 residues. CDR3 loop: CSVRRGTSRTEAFF. DNA of the CDR3: TGCAGCGTAAGGAGAGGGACCTCTAGGACTGAAGCTTTCTTT.

The V gene is TRBV19, the J gene TRBJ2-5; 8 bases are a match to TRBD1. The V gene end was trimmed by 3 bases and the J gene end by 6 bases; junction bases not matched to a gene: 15. CDR3 length: 17 amino acids. Germline CDR1 LNHDA, CDR2 SQIVND (reference sequence). The CDR3 region has the DNA TGTGCCAGTAGTATGGCCGTTGGGCAGGGGGCCTTCAAGACCCAGTACTTC. Amino acid sequence: CASSMAVGQGAFKTQYF.